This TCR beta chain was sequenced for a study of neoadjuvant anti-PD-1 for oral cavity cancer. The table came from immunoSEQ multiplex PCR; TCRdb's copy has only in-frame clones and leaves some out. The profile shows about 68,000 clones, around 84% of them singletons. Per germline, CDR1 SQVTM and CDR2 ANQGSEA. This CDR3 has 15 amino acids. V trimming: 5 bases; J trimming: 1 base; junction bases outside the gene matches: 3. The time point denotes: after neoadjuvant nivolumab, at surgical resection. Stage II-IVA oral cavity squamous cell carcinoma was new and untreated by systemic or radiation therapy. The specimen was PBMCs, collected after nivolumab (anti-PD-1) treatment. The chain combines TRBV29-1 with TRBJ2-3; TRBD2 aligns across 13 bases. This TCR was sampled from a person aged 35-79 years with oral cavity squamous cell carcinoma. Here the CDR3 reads CSVSGTSGGTDTQYF. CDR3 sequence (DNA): TGCAGCGTTTCTGGGACTAGCGGGGGCACAGATACGCAGTATTTT.